The clone carrying this T cell receptor beta chain was observed at least ten times. Its antigen remains unknown. This specimen comes from a study of regulatory T cells in long-lasting Graves disease. General study findings and limits: Segments TRBV28, TRBJ1-2 and TRBJ2-5 showed preferential usage in persistent disease. Persistent Graves' patients showed less TCR diversity than newly diagnosed ones. New patients shared around 1,000 public clonotypes, and persistent patients shared more, with about 2,500.

Time point of the sample: newly diagnosed GD, antithyroid drugs for less than 3 months. With RNA extracted from PBMCs as input, the TCR library was made. Arm-PCR with iRepertoire HTBI primers amplified the CDR3 regions for these TCR beta libraries. TCRdb fed the multiplex PCR reads into MiXCR, producing one record per CDR3 protein. The repertoire includes 400,000 to 500,000 distinct CDR3 sequences, 12% to 15% of them detected once, and approximately 15% sits in the top ten. CDR1 and CDR2 from the germline V gene are LGHDT and YNNKEL (reference sequence). The CDR3 length is 13 residues. V was clipped by 2 bases and J by 3 bases, with 8 bases between them. The sample was also linked to a second study, of T cells in Graves' hyperthyroidism and ophthalmopathy. This second study notes: Among thyroid clonotypes expanded above 0.001, most also appeared in blood.

This clonotype was obtained from a woman aged 45-65 years with Graves disease. This chain joins TRBV3-1 and TRBJ2-7; a weak D match, TRBD1 (7 bases). Here the sequenced sample was peripheral blood mononuclear cells (PBMCs), taken at new diagnosis, from a patient treated with antithyroid drugs. The CDR3: CASSQQGGYEQYF. DNA of the CDR3: TGTGCCAGCAGCCAACAGGGGGGCTACGAGCAGTACTTC.